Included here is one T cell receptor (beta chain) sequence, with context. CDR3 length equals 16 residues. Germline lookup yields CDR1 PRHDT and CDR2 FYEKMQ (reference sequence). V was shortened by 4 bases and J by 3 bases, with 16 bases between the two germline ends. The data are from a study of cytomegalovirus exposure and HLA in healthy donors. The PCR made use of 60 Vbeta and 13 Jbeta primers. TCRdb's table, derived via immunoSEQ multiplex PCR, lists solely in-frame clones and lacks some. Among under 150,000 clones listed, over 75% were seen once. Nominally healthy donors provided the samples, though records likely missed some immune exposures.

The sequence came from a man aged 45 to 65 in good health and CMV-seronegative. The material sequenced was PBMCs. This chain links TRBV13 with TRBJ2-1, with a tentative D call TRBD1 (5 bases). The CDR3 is CASSSTELNLYNEQFF. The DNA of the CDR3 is TGTGCCAGCAGCTCGACAGAACTAAACCTCTACAATGAGCAGTTCTTC.